A single sample gave rise to the 22 T cell receptor beta chains below, sequenced in a study of blood T cell repertoires in COVID-19 (dated by TCRdb to 2020 to 2021). Library preparation used the immunoSEQ multiplex PCR assay. The table was pulled from immuneACCESS by TCRdb, which kept in-frame rearrangements only. Such tables lose some clones; where checked, under half of the loss comes from unresolved V genes, and the rest has no known cause. The sample contains hundreds of thousands of clones, approximately 86% of them found a single time. In total, the top ten clones hold roughly 3.8% of the sample. Sequencing used PBMCs or T cells enriched from blood (not recorded which). The source is a middle-aged woman with acute COVID-19.

The chain joins TRBV5-4 to TRBJ2-1; TRBD2 agrees at 13 bases. V shed 4 bases and J 9 bases; nucleotides not matched to a gene: 4. There are 14 residues in the CDR3. The germline V gene has CDR1 SGHNT and CDR2 YYREEE (reference sequence). CDR3 DNA sequence: TGTGCCAGCAGCATCGGACTAGCGGGAGCTGAGCAGTTCTTC. The encoded protein is CASSIGLAGAEQFF. The full variable domain, in which reference TRBV5-4 and TRBJ2-1 provide the parts outside the CDR3, is ETGVTQSPTHLIKTRGQQVTLRCSSQSGHNTVSWYQQALGQGPQFIFQYYREEENGRGNFPPRFSGLQFPNYSSELNVNALELDDSALYLCASSIGLAGAEQFFGPGTRLTVL.

This sequence joins TRBV9 and TRBJ2-1; 11 bases line up with TRBD1. The CDR3 runs to 15 residues. Germline loops: CDR1 SGDLS, CDR2 YYNGEE. J was trimmed by 8 bases and V by 0 bases; bases with no gene match: 4. In DNA form, the CDR3 reads TGTGCCAGCAGCGTAGCCCGGACAGGGGGCGATGAGCAGTTCTTC. It codes for CASSVARTGGDEQFF.

The chain is built from TRBV28 and TRBJ1-1; D may be TRBD1 (6 bases). CDR1 and CDR2 (germline): MDHEN, SYDVKM. This CDR3 spans 15 amino acids. V was pared by 8 bases and J by 1 base, with 17 bases between. The CDR3 loop reads CASERDRTRNTEAFF. The CDR3, as DNA: TGTGCCAGCGAACGAGACAGGACAAGGAACACTGAAGCTTTCTTT.

This clone was seen just once. The CDR3 coding sequence is TGTGCCATCAGTGACTCAGGACTAGCGGGAGGGCGTCCGGATACGCAGTATTTT. This translates into CAISDSGLAGGRPDTQYF. V and J are TRBV10-3 and TRBJ2-3; 15 nucleotides match TRBD2. The CDR3 contains 18 residues. V lost 3 bases to trimming and J lost 6 bases; unmatched junction nucleotides: 10. Germline V lookup: CDR1 ENHRY, CDR2 SYGVKD.

This chain joins TRBV5-4 and TRBJ2-3; D is unresolved. The ends were cut back, 3 bases at V and 5 bases at J, with 4 bases in the middle. This CDR3 is built from 11 residues. Per the germline V gene, CDR1 is SGHNT and CDR2 is YYREEE (reference sequence). The CDR3 nucleotides read TGTGCCAGCAGCTCGGGAGATACGCAGTATTTT. Protein sequence: CASSSGDTQYF.

The gene calls are TRBV12-3 or TRBV12-4 and TRBJ1-2; D perhaps matches TRBD1 (5 bases). The ends were cut back, 6 bases at V and 7 bases at J, with 15 bases in the middle. The CDR3 is 13 amino acids. Written as DNA, the CDR3 is TGTGCCAGCAGGGAGGGACCCGCCCGTGGCTACACCTTC. It translates to CASREGPARGYTF.

The chain links TRBV7-2 to TRBJ2-1; 7 positions match TRBD2. Germline loops: CDR1 SGHTA, CDR2 FQGNSA. CDR3 length equals 17 residues. V gave up 5 bases and J gave up 1 base; unmatched junction bases: 11. CDR3 region: CASSPRESSGSYNEQFF. CDR3 DNA: TGTGCCAGCAGCCCTCGCGAGTCTAGCGGATCCTACAATGAGCAGTTCTTC.

The CDR3 sequence is CASSSGANTGELFF. As DNA, the CDR3 is TGTGCCAGCAGTAGCGGAGCTAACACCGGGGAGCTGTTTTTT. This chain connects TRBV6-5 to TRBJ2-2, with a tentative D call TRBD2 (5 bases). The length of the CDR3 is 14 residues. Between the trimmed V and J ends, which lost 5 bases and 2 bases, there was a span of 9 bases. Germline V gives CDR1 MNHEY, CDR2 SVGAGI.

A single count supports this clone. The J gene is TRBJ2-2, the V gene TRBV7-8; D is perhaps TRBD2 (5 bases). CDR3 length: 17 residues. V was cut by 4 bases and J by 4 bases, with 19 bases left in between. Germline CDR1 SGHVS, CDR2 FQNEAQ. This CDR3 is CASSSRRQNSATGELFF. The DNA of the CDR3 is TGTGCCAGCAGCTCTAGGAGGCAGAATAGCGCCACCGGGGAGCTGTTTTTT.

The rearrangement joins TRBV15 to TRBJ1-1; 10 nucleotides align to TRBD1. V shed 1 base and J 4 bases; nucleotides not matched to a gene: 3. Germline CDR1 LNHNV, CDR2 YYDKDF (reference sequence). The CDR3 length is 15 residues. The chain's CDR3 is CATSRGRTGGTEAFF. CDR3 in DNA: TGTGCCACCAGCAGAGGCAGGACAGGGGGCACTGAAGCTTTCTTT.

The rearrangement joins TRBV7-9 to TRBJ1-2; D is ambiguous. This CDR3 is 12 amino acids long. Germline lookup yields CDR1 SEHNR and CDR2 FQNEAQ (reference sequence). With 5 bases removed from V and 3 bases from J, the gap between germline ends came to 7 bases. The DNA for the CDR3 is TGTGCCAGCAGCCCCGGGGACTATGGCTACACCTTC. Amino acids: CASSPGDYGYTF.

The chain carries TRBV5-1 and TRBJ1-3; 10 nucleotides align to TRBD1. There are 15 residues in the CDR3. The trim removed 4 bases at V and 2 bases at J, leaving 3 bases unmatched. CDR1 SGHRS and CDR2 YFSETQ come from the germline V gene. CDR3 sequence: CASSGGQGPGNTIYF. CDR3 nucleotides: TGCGCCAGCAGCGGGGGACAGGGGCCTGGAAACACCATATATTTT.

CDR3 sequence: CASSPQATGELFF. The CDR3 nucleotides are TGTGCCAGCAGCCCCCAAGCCACCGGGGAGCTGTTTTTT. The chain joins TRBV7-8 to TRBJ2-2; D is ambiguous. Germline CDR1 is SGHVS and CDR2 is FQNEAQ. The CDR3 contains 13 residues. Trimming removed 5 bases at V and 4 bases at J, with 8 bases between.

This sequence joins TRBV7-3 and TRBJ2-5; D remains ambiguous. Trimming took off 1 base at V and 4 bases at J, with 13 bases between the two ends. The CDR3 consists of 15 residues. The germline V gene encodes CDR1 SGHTA and CDR2 FQGTGA. In DNA form, the CDR3 reads TGTGCCAGCAGCTTAAGTGGGCAGATAGGAGAGACCCAGTACTTC. This translates into CASSLSGQIGETQYF.

The gene calls are TRBV5-1 and TRBJ2-1, with 12 bases aligning to TRBD2. Germline values: CDR1 SGHRS, CDR2 YFSETQ. After removal of 4 bases from V and 8 bases from J, the junction contained 7 bases not matched to a gene. The CDR3 sequence is 15 residues long. CDR3 amino acids: CASSPLTSGSDEQFF. DNA for the CDR3: TGCGCCAGCAGCCCCTTGACTAGCGGGAGCGATGAGCAGTTCTTC.

This clone was counted a few times. The CDR3 loop reads CASSLGDRTYEQYF. The DNA for the CDR3 is TGTGCCAGCAGTTTGGGCGACCGCACCTACGAGCAGTACTTC. The chain combines TRBV27 with TRBJ2-7; D gene uncertain. This CDR3 comprises 14 residues. V was clipped by 3 bases and J by 2 bases, with 11 bases between them. Germline V gives CDR1 MNHEY, CDR2 SMNVEV (reference sequence).

The gene calls are TRBV19 and TRBJ1-1, with unresolved D. V lost 3 bases and J lost 0, with 17 bases in between. CDR1 is LNHDA, CDR2 SQIVND, per germline (reference sequence). This CDR3 has 17 amino acids. Here the CDR3 DNA reads TGTGCCAGTAGTATGCCCCCGGTGGCAGGCATGAACACTGAAGCTTTCTTT. This translates into CASSMPPVAGMNTEAFF. Supplemented by reference TRBV19 and TRBJ1-1, the full variable domain reads DGGITQSPKYLFRKEGQNVTLSCEQNLNHDAMYWYRQDPGQGLRLIYYSQIVNDFQKGDIAEGYSVSREKKESFPLTVTSAQKNPTAFYLCASSMPPVAGMNTEAFFGQGTRLTVV.

The genes are TRBV4-3 and TRBJ2-7; 8 bases match TRBD1. This CDR3 is built from 15 residues. J was trimmed by 2 bases and V by 0 bases; bases with no gene match: 3. Germline V lookup: CDR1 LGHNA, CDR2 YSLEER. The CDR3 spells CASSQEGQGAYEQYF. The CDR3 DNA reads TGCGCCAGCAGCCAAGAAGGACAGGGAGCCTACGAGCAGTACTTC.

This sequence joins TRBV18 and TRBJ1-2, with a possible D match to TRBD1 (5 bases). Germline lookup yields CDR1 KGHSH and CDR2 LQKENI. The germline V and J ends were trimmed by 6 bases and 5 bases, with 16 bases remaining between them. The CDR3 runs to 14 residues. The CDR3 here is CASSLQANNYGYTF. The CDR3 bases are TGTGCCAGCTCCTTACAGGCAAATAATTATGGCTACACCTTC.

In its sample, this clone was seen a few times. The chain couples TRBV9 to TRBJ1-2; 9 nucleotides line up with TRBD1. The CDR3 contains 15 residues. Trimming took 6 bases from V and 1 from J; bases not matched to a gene: 7. Germline V lookup: CDR1 SGDLS, CDR2 YYNGEE. The CDR3 protein is CASTEGTGSNYGYTF. The CDR3 DNA sequence: TGTGCCAGCACCGAAGGGACAGGGAGTAACTATGGCTACACCTTC.

This clone was seen just once. The chain employs TRBV5-1 and TRBJ2-3; the match to TRBD2 covers 8 bases. With 4 bases clipped from V and 0 bases from J, the junction kept 4 bases outside the gene matches. This CDR3 spans 15 amino acids. Germline CDR1 SGHRS, CDR2 YFSETQ. CDR3 loop: CASSLLAGSTDTQYF. DNA for the CDR3: TGCGCCAGCAGCCTCTTAGCGGGAAGCACAGATACGCAGTATTTT.

This clone appeared a single time. This sequence joins TRBV19 and TRBJ1-4, with no clear D. In germline, CDR1 is LNHDA, CDR2 SQIVND (reference sequence). This CDR3 contains 14 residues. The V gene lost 1 base and the J gene lost 5 bases, with 8 bases spanning the gap. CDR3: CASSIGAGNEKLFF. The CDR3 DNA reads as TGTGCCAGTAGTATAGGGGCGGGGAATGAAAAACTGTTTTTT.